This T cell receptor (beta chain) was obtained from a study of T cells in women clearing cervical HPV infection. Some clones are missing from TCRdb's copy, which holds only in-frame ones; the method was immunoSEQ multiplex PCR. The sample holds tens of thousands of clones. This CDR3 region has 16 residues. Germline values: CDR1 SGHRS, CDR2 YFSETQ. V shed 4 bases, J shed 3 bases, and the junction held 6 bases outside the gene matches. General study points: Unknown T-cell numbers per sample may underlie the richness differences.

On this clone itself: Its antigen is not identified. Read coverage stops 3 residues before the CDR3 terminus; the germline J gene supplies the remainder.

The material sequenced was blood buffy coat. The TCR originated in a woman aged 18 to 75 with a cervical HPV16 infection that either progressed to CIN3+ or cleared (not recorded which). The chain combines TRBV5-1 with TRBJ2-3, with 12 bases that match TRBD1. The sequenced part of the CDR3 DNA is TGCGCCAGCAGCGGACCGGGACAGGGGGCAACAGATACG. Translated, it gives CASSGPGQGATDT. The whole CDR3 sequence is CASSGPGQGATDTQYF.